The 31 T cell receptor beta chains below all came from one sample that was sequenced in a study of cytomegalovirus exposure and HLA in healthy donors (dated by TCRdb to about 2017). Library preparation employed the immunoSEQ multiplex PCR assay. For the multiplex PCR, a mixture combining 60 forward primers for TCR Vbeta segments and 13 reverse primers for TCR Jbeta segments was used. TCRdb limited this immuneACCESS table to in-frame rearrangements with V and J called. A share of clones is missing; checked studies link under half to unresolved V genes, and the rest is unexplained. This sample lists some 170,000 clones; about two thirds were detected once. The ten largest clones add up to 2% to 2.5% of the sample. Source material: PBMCs. The receptors stem from a human donor in good health.

The chain couples TRBV6-5 to TRBJ1-5; D unclear. The CDR3 consists of 13 residues. Trimming stripped 5 bases from V and 3 bases from J, with 8 bases between. Germline lookup yields CDR1 MNHEY and CDR2 SVGAGI. CDR3 DNA: TGTGCCAGCAGTGCGGCATTCAATCAGCCCCAGCATTTT. Amino acid sequence: CASSAAFNQPQHF.

The rearrangement links TRBV5-6 to TRBJ1-1; 9 nucleotides match TRBD1. Germline CDR1 SGHDT, CDR2 YYEEEE. This CDR3 comprises 18 residues. V shed 4 bases, J shed 1 base, and the junction held 14 bases outside the gene matches. CDR3 protein: CASSPRPGQGPGNTEAFF. In DNA form, the CDR3 reads TGTGCCAGCAGCCCAAGGCCGGGACAGGGTCCTGGGAACACTGAAGCTTTCTTT.

V is TRBV5-4 and J is TRBJ2-5, with 8 bases matching TRBD1. CDR3 size: 15 residues. V shed 4 bases, J shed 3 bases, and the junction held 8 bases outside the gene matches. Germline lookup yields CDR1 SGHNT and CDR2 YYREEE (reference sequence). The CDR3 DNA is TGTGCCAGCAGCGCCCGGGACAGGTCAGAAGAGACCCAGTACTTC. Protein product: CASSARDRSEETQYF.

The chain combines TRBV5-5 with TRBJ2-5; D not resolved. Germline V gene sequence: CDR1 SGHKS, CDR2 YYEKEE (reference sequence). The CDR3 consists of 13 residues. V lost 0 bases and J 7 bases, leaving 10 bases between the germline ends. CDR3 in DNA: TGTGCCAGCAGCTTGGAGCCCCTGGTGACCCAGTACTTC. It is translated as CASSLEPLVTQYF.

The chain couples TRBV7-9 to TRBJ1-6; maybe TRBD1 (6 bases). The CDR3 has 14 residues. The V end lost 2 bases, the J end lost 7 bases, and 9 bases lay between the germline ends. Per germline, CDR1 SEHNR and CDR2 FQNEAQ (reference sequence). CDR3 loop: CASSLQGWNSPLHF. CDR3 in DNA: TGTGCCAGCAGCTTACAGGGGTGGAATTCACCCCTCCACTTT.

This sequence joins TRBV7-9 and TRBJ1-1; perhaps TRBD1 as D (5 bases). The germline CDR1 and CDR2 sequences are SEHNR and FQNEAQ (reference sequence). Trimming shortened V by 5 bases and J by 8 bases, and 15 bases separated the two germline ends. The CDR3 has 13 residues. The CDR3 spells CASSRDSGLEAFF. The CDR3 region has the DNA TGTGCCAGCAGCCGAGATTCAGGGCTGGAAGCTTTCTTT.

This clone was observed a handful of times. Other DNA variants within this sample encode the same CDR3. The V gene is TRBV5-1, the J gene TRBJ2-7; D perhaps matches TRBD1 (6 bases). Germline V CDR1 and CDR2: SGHRS, YFSETQ. V was pared by 0 bases and J by 4 bases, with 8 bases between. CDR3 length: 13 residues. The CDR3 coding sequence is TGCGCCAGCAGCTTGGACAGGGATTACGAGCAGTACTTC. Its translation is CASSLDRDYEQYF.

The rearrangement links TRBV19 to TRBJ2-5; 8 positions agree with TRBD1. Per germline, CDR1 LNHDA and CDR2 SQIVND (reference sequence). CDR3 length: 14 amino acids. V gave up 4 bases and J gave up 4 bases; unmatched junction bases: 5. CDR3 loop: CASSKGRGRETQYF. In DNA form, the CDR3 reads TGTGCCAGTAGTAAGGGCAGGGGGCGAGAGACCCAGTACTTC.

This chain links TRBV13 with TRBJ2-5, with 12 positions matching TRBD2. The CDR3 has 17 amino acids. Per the germline V gene, CDR1 is PRHDT and CDR2 is FYEKMQ (reference sequence). V was clipped by 1 base and J by 0 bases; unmatched bases: 3. The CDR3 nucleotides read TGTGCCAGCAGCTTAGTAACTAGCGGGGGGTACCAAGAGACCCAGTACTTC. Translation: CASSLVTSGGYQETQYF.

This chain joins TRBV5-1 and TRBJ2-2, with TRBD2 matching over 9 bases. J gave up 1 base and V 5 bases, and 0 bases lay outside the gene matches. This CDR3 contains 14 residues. CDR1 is SGHRS, CDR2 YFSETQ, per germline. CDR3 region: CASRLAGNTGELFF. CDR3 DNA sequence: TGCGCCAGCAGACTAGCGGGGAACACCGGGGAGCTGTTTTTT. Drawing the rest from reference TRBV5-1 and TRBJ2-2, the complete variable domain is KAGVTQTPRYLIKTRGQQVTLSCSPISGHRSVSWYQQTPGQGLQFLFEYFSETQRNKGNFPGRFSGRQFSNSRSEMNVSTLELGDSALYLCASRLAGNTGELFFGEGSRLTVL.

Turning to this clone: One end of the junction is discordant with germline, which a read error may explain. The chain couples TRBV7-7 to TRBJ1-5; D may be TRBD1 (5 bases). From germline, CDR1 is SSHAT and CDR2 FNYEAQ (reference sequence). The CDR3 covers 13 residues. CDR3: CASSLGENQPQHF. CDR3 sequence (DNA): TGTGCTAGCAGCTTAGGGGAGAATCAGCCCCAGCATTTT.

The V gene is TRBV5-1, the J gene TRBJ1-4; D ambiguous. The germline gives CDR1 SGHRS, CDR2 YFSETQ. The V gene lost 0 bases and the J gene lost 0 bases, with 6 bases spanning the gap. CDR3 length: 15 amino acids. The CDR3 spells CASSLAGSTNEKLFF. In nucleotides, the CDR3 is TGCGCCAGCAGCTTGGCGGGGTCAACTAATGAAAAACTGTTTTTT.

This chain connects TRBV19 to TRBJ1-3, with D unclear. CDR1 is LNHDA and CDR2 is SQIVND in the germline V gene (reference sequence). V gave up 4 bases and J gave up 1 base, with 11 bases separating them. The CDR3 totals 15 residues. This CDR3 reads CASSRVGRSGNTIYF. The DNA of the CDR3 is TGTGCCAGTAGTAGGGTGGGGAGATCTGGAAACACCATATATTTT.

The chain joins TRBV14 to TRBJ2-1, with 7 positions matching TRBD2. Per germline, CDR1 SGHDN and CDR2 FVKESK. V was pared by 0 bases and J by 8 bases, with 4 bases of the junction left unmatched. This CDR3 spans 14 amino acids. The CDR3 protein is CASSQEGGGDEQFF. CDR3 DNA sequence: TGTGCCAGCAGCCAAGAGGGGGGGGGAGATGAGCAGTTCTTC.

This clone was counted a single time. This chain connects TRBV27 to TRBJ2-1; no clear D gene. Per the germline V gene, CDR1 is MNHEY and CDR2 is SMNVEV (reference sequence). With 0 bases removed from V and 7 bases from J, the gap between germline ends came to 7 bases. The CDR3 consists of 13 residues. The CDR3 region has the DNA TGTGCCAGCAGTTTATCGGCCAAGAATGAGCAGTTCTTC. It yields the protein CASSLSAKNEQFF.

The chain combines TRBV7-3 with TRBJ2-3; 12 bases are shared with TRBD2. The length of the CDR3 is 16 residues. In germline, CDR1 is SGHTA, CDR2 FQGTGA. The J segment lost 2 bases and the V segment lost 2 bases, leaving 2 bases of the junction unmatched. DNA of the CDR3: TGTGCCAGCAGCTTACTAGCGGGGGGGGTCACAGATACGCAGTATTTT. It specifies CASSLLAGGVTDTQYF.

The chain has TRBV5-1 and TRBJ1-1; weak D call: TRBD1 (5 bases). Trimming removed 4 bases from V and 3 bases from J, with 10 bases in between. Germline CDR1 is SGHRS and CDR2 is YFSETQ. The CDR3 runs to 13 residues. DNA of the CDR3: TGCGCCAGCAGCCGGGGGGATTACACTGAAGCTTTCTTT. Translation: CASSRGDYTEAFF.

This chain uses TRBV7-3 with TRBJ2-1; 8 bases line up with TRBD1. The CDR3 is made up of 16 amino acids. V lost 5 bases to trimming and J lost 5 bases; unmatched junction nucleotides: 11. Looked up from germline, CDR1 is SGHTA and CDR2 is FQGTGA. CDR3 loop: CASSPRGLGGDNEQFF. The CDR3, as DNA: TGTGCCAGCAGCCCCAGGGGGCTAGGAGGGGACAATGAGCAGTTCTTC.

The chain has TRBV7-9 and TRBJ2-1; 12 bases align to TRBD2. The CDR3 runs 16 residues. V lost 1 base and J lost 8; bases outside the gene matches: 6. In germline, CDR1 is SEHNR, CDR2 FQNEAQ (reference sequence). DNA for the CDR3: TGTGCCAGCAGCTTAGGTAGACTAGCGGGGGTACATGAGCAGTTCTTC. It codes for CASSLGRLAGVHEQFF. Looking up the rest from reference TRBV7-9 and TRBJ2-1 gives the full variable domain: DTGVSQNPRHKITKRGQNVTFRCDPISEHNRLYWYRQTLGQGPEFLTYFQNEAQLEKSRLLSDRFSAERPKGSFSTLEIQRTEQGDSAMYLCASSLGRLAGVHEQFFGPGTRLTVL.

The chain's CDR3 is CASSQDWEDRTGQYF. The CDR3 coding sequence is TGCGCCAGCAGCCAAGATTGGGAGGACCGGACGGGGCAGTACTTC. This chain uses TRBV4-1 with TRBJ2-5, with D perhaps TRBD2 (6 bases). The CDR3 totals 15 residues. Trimming shortened V by 0 bases and J by 11 bases, and 19 bases separated the two germline ends. Per germline, CDR1 MGHRA and CDR2 YSYEKL.

V gene TRBV5-1 combines with J gene TRBJ1-4; D remains unclear. Trimming left V 4 bases short and J 3 bases short, with 10 bases between. Germline V CDR1 and CDR2: SGHRS, YFSETQ. The CDR3 length is 14 residues. CDR3 DNA sequence: TGCGCCAGCAGCCGGGAGGGATCTAATGAAAAACTGTTTTTT. Its translation: CASSREGSNEKLFF.

This clone has just one count. The chain employs TRBV7-9 and TRBJ1-5; D call uncertain. Germline CDR1 is SEHNR and CDR2 is FQNEAQ (reference sequence). This CDR3 has 11 residues. V shed 4 bases and J shed 9 bases, with 7 bases lying between them. The chain's CDR3 is CASSSVGPQHF. CDR3 coding DNA: TGTGCCAGCAGCTCCGTCGGGCCCCAGCATTTT.

The chain couples TRBV30 to TRBJ2-7; D gene unclear. Germline V gene sequence: CDR1 GTSNPN, CDR2 SVGIG (reference sequence). This CDR3 has 14 amino acids. V was clipped by 0 bases and J by 0 bases, with 9 bases between them. Here the CDR3 reads CAWSVTVYSYEQYF. The CDR3 nucleotides read TGTGCCTGGAGTGTAACAGTATACTCCTACGAGCAGTACTTC.

This clone was observed a single time. The V and J genes are TRBV4-1 and TRBJ1-5; D gene uncertain. The ends were cut back, 0 bases at V and 4 bases at J, with 13 bases in the middle. CDR3 length: 16 residues. From germline, CDR1 is MGHRA and CDR2 YSYEKL. CDR3: CASSQDGGIGNQPQHF. Written as DNA, the CDR3 is TGCGCCAGCAGCCAAGATGGAGGAATAGGGAATCAGCCCCAGCATTTT.

About this clone itself: At one end, the junction sequence differs from germline, possibly due to a read error. The CDR3 region is CASSEANYGYTF. CDR3 bases: TGTGCCAGCAGTGAAGCTAACTACGGCTACACCTTC. The V call is TRBV28, the J call TRBJ1-2, with D hard to call. Looked up from germline, CDR1 is MDHEN and CDR2 is SYDVKM. CDR3 length: 12 amino acids.

V gene TRBV27 combines with J gene TRBJ1-4, with D possibly being TRBD1 (5 bases). From germline, CDR1 is MNHEY and CDR2 SMNVEV (reference sequence). CDR3 length: 16 amino acids. Trimming removed 2 bases from V and 0 bases from J, with 10 bases in between. The CDR3 region has the DNA TGTGCCAGCAGTTTAATTAGGGGTACAACTAATGAAAAACTGTTTTTT. Its protein is CASSLIRGTTNEKLFF. The full variable domain, completed using reference TRBV27 and TRBJ1-4, is EAQVTQNPRYLITVTGKKLTVTCSQNMNHEYMSWYRQDPGLGLRQIYYSMNVEVTDKGDVPEGYKVSRKEKRNFPLILESPSPNQTSLYFCASSLIRGTTNEKLFFGSGTQLSVL.

This clone was recorded a few times. This sequence joins TRBV7-9 and TRBJ2-5; 12 bases line up with TRBD2. The CDR3 runs 14 residues. Trimming at V came to 8 bases and at J to 3 bases, leaving 4 bases not matched to a gene. From germline, CDR1 is SEHNR and CDR2 FQNEAQ (reference sequence). CDR3 protein: CASSSSGGEETQYF. CDR3 coding DNA: TGTGCCAGCTCTTCTAGCGGGGGGGAAGAGACCCAGTACTTC.

This clone appeared a single time. The V call is TRBV2, the J call TRBJ1-1; 9 bases map to TRBD1. There are 14 residues in the CDR3. The J segment lost 6 bases and the V segment lost 6 bases, leaving 8 bases of the junction unmatched. The germline CDR1 and CDR2 sequences are SNHLY and FYNNEI. The CDR3 DNA is TGTGCCAGCAGCGAGGGACAGGGCTTATCTGAAGCTTTCTTT. It translates to CASSEGQGLSEAFF. The full variable domain, completed using reference TRBV2 and TRBJ1-1, is EPEVTQTPSHQVTQMGQEVILRCVPISNHLYFYWYRQILGQKVEFLVSFYNNEISEKSEIFDDQFSVERPDGSNFTLKIRSTKLEDSAMYFCASSEGQGLSEAFFGQGTRLTVV.

The chain carries TRBV7-6 and TRBJ1-6; tentative D call: TRBD1 (6 bases). The germline CDR1 and CDR2 sequences are SGHVS and FNYEAQ. The ends were cut back, 2 bases at V and 4 bases at J, with 18 bases in the middle. CDR3 length equals 18 residues. CDR3 amino acids: CASSLRGGERGYNSPLHF. The CDR3 DNA is TGTGCCAGCAGCTTACGAGGGGGGGAAAGGGGTTATAATTCACCCCTCCACTTT.

The genes are TRBV18 and TRBJ2-3, with 7 bases fitting TRBD2. Germline V lookup: CDR1 KGHSH, CDR2 LQKENI. The CDR3 extends over 12 amino acids. V dropped 5 bases and J dropped 5; count of bases not matched to a gene: 1. Written as DNA, the CDR3 is TGTGCCAGCTCAACGGGGGGAGATACGCAGTATTTT. This gives the protein CASSTGGDTQYF. Full variable domain (missing parts from reference TRBV18 and TRBJ2-3): NAGVMQNPRHLVRRRGQEARLRCSPMKGHSHVYWYRQLPEEGLKFMVYLQKENIIDESGMPKERFSAEFPKEGPSILRIQQVVRGDSAAYFCASSTGGDTQYFGPGTRLTVL.

The chain recombines TRBV30 with TRBJ1-1; D may be TRBD1 (5 bases). This CDR3 spans 13 amino acids. The germline CDR1 and CDR2 sequences are GTSNPN and SVGIG (reference sequence). Trimming took off 2 bases at V and 9 bases at J, with 16 bases between the two ends. CDR3 nucleotides: TGTGCCTGGAGTCAACAGGTTGACGGGCAAGCTTTCTTT. Amino acid sequence: CAWSQQVDGQAFF.